This paragraph reports one TCR beta chain. Its target is not known. These data are taken from a study of Tregs in tolerant kidney transplant recipients. Whole-study context: An approximately 3-day belatacept mixed lymphocyte reaction, sometimes plus 5-day graft donor restimulation, preceded CD4+CD25+CD127- sorting.

This CDR3 comprises 14 residues. CDR1 is LNHNV and CDR2 is YYDKDF in the germline V gene (reference sequence). The ends were cut back, 0 bases at V and 9 bases at J, with 12 bases in the middle. Using immunoSEQ multiplex PCR, the repertoire was profiled, and TCRdb retains in-frame clones only, with some absent. Altogether about 44,000 clones are present, 95% being singletons, with the ten largest covering approximately 0.4%. The genes are TRBV15 and TRBJ2-1; maybe TRBD1 (6 bases). Sequencing was carried out using Tregs from blood cultured with allogeneic cells. This sequence was found in a human donor in good health. DNA of the CDR3: TGTGCCACCAGCAGAGATACAGGGCGGATTGAGCAGTTCTTC. Residues: CATSRDTGRIEQFF.